This T cell receptor (beta chain) appears in the sequencing data of a study of blood T cell repertoires in COVID-19. Whole-study context: The United States, Italy and Spain provided the acute and convalescent COVID-19 samples. PBMCs, B-cell-depleted T cells, or T cells were the source of the cDNA or gDNA that made up the material.

Germline V gene lookup returns CDR1 MNHEY and CDR2 SMNVEV (reference sequence). Trimming shortened V by 3 bases and J by 5 bases, and 4 bases separated the two germline ends. CDR3 size: 11 residues. Per the study methods: Reference gene primers were amplified, and this amplification served to estimate nucleated cell counts. Data came from immunoSEQ multiplex PCR; TCRdb stores just in-frame clones and leaves some out. D and trimming come from the DNA, and the V and J calls and clone size come from that table. The sample holds approximately 110,000 clones; roughly 88% are singletons and the top ten take 0.88%.

The sequenced material came from peripheral blood. The chain uses TRBV27 and TRBJ2-5; D ambiguous. This receptor was taken from a woman in her forties or fifties with active or convalescent COVID-19. The CDR3 region is CASSFQETQYF. DNA for the CDR3: TGTGCCAGCAGTTTTCAGGAGACCCAGTACTTC.